This T cell receptor (beta chain) was recorded in a study of blood T cell repertoires in COVID-19. About the study: Specimens from acute and convalescent COVID-19 originated in the United States, Italy and Spain. In each case, the material was cDNA or gDNA derived from T cells, B-cell-depleted T cells, or PBMCs.

Trimming stripped 0 bases from V and 0 bases from J, with 4 bases between. CDR1 and CDR2 (germline): GTSNPN, SVGIG (reference sequence). The CDR3 consists of 13 residues. Assay used: immunoSEQ multiplex PCR; TCRdb lists only in-frame clones, some missing. The sample includes about 40,000 clones, around 83% of them seen just once. The TCR comes from a woman in her fifties or sixties with acute or convalescent COVID-19. Material for sequencing was peripheral blood. This chain connects TRBV30 to TRBJ2-3; D is uncertain. The CDR3 sequence is CAWSVRSTDTQYF. The CDR3 bases are TGTGCCTGGAGTGTGAGGAGCACAGATACGCAGTATTTT.